This T cell receptor beta chain was sequenced for a study of T-cell reconstitution after alpha-beta-depleted transplantation in children. Unique molecular identifiers featured in how the TCRbeta library was prepared. TCRdb re-called the PCR reads through MiXCR, storing one row per CDR3 protein. This repertoire shows 500,000 to 600,000 distinct CDR3 sequences, roughly 18% found once; its top ten account for around 3.3%. V was clipped by 4 bases and J by 0 bases, with 10 bases between them. CDR1 and CDR2 (germline): MNHEY, SMNVEV (reference sequence). The CDR3 is 15 amino acids. The chain links TRBV27 to TRBJ1-5, with D hard to call. The input for sequencing was PBMCs from the stem cell graft donor, taken from the stem cell graft. The clonotype originates from a human donor who donated a stem cell graft to a child with acute lymphoblastic leukemia. The CDR3 DNA sequence: TGTGCCAGCAGTTCTGGGCAGTATAGCAATCAGCCCCAGCATTTT. Translated: CASSSGQYSNQPQHF.